Shown below are 20 T cell receptor beta chains from a single sample sequenced in a study of cytomegalovirus exposure and HLA in healthy donors. Primers for the PCR totalled 60 Vbeta and 13 Jbeta. Generated by immunoSEQ multiplex PCR, the TCRdb table keeps only in-frame clones and is missing some. The data contain about 100,000 clones, about 80% of them singletons. The material sequenced was PBMCs. The receptors were sampled from a young woman in good health and CMV-seropositive.

The gene calls are TRBV28 and TRBJ2-2; 10 nucleotides agree with TRBD1. Per germline, CDR1 MDHEN and CDR2 SYDVKM. The CDR3 sequence is 16 residues long. The trim removed 6 bases at V and 4 bases at J, leaving 8 bases unmatched. The CDR3 protein is CASSSPRDRGTGELFF. CDR3 bases: TGTGCCAGCAGCAGTCCGAGGGACAGGGGCACCGGGGAGCTGTTTTTT.

The rearrangement uses TRBV5-1 and TRBJ2-5; the D gene is possibly TRBD2 (7 bases). Per germline, CDR1 SGHRS and CDR2 YFSETQ. Trimming removed 1 base from V and 8 bases from J, with 18 bases in between. CDR3 length: 15 residues. The CDR3 here is CASSLWTGEGETQYF. The CDR3 coding sequence is TGCGCCAGCAGCTTGTGGACTGGGGAGGGGGAAACCCAGTACTTC.

The chain joins TRBV19 to TRBJ2-6, with a tentative D call TRBD1 (6 bases). This CDR3 comprises 14 residues. Germline values: CDR1 LNHDA, CDR2 SQIVND (reference sequence). V dropped 7 bases and J dropped 3 bases, with 10 bases sitting between them. The CDR3 here is CASTWTVGANVLTF. For the CDR3, the DNA is TGTGCCAGTACCTGGACAGTTGGGGCCAACGTCCTGACTTTC.

The chain carries TRBV5-1 and TRBJ1-1; possible D gene TRBD1, 5 bases. Germline CDR1 and CDR2: SGHRS and YFSETQ. Trimming removed 4 bases at V and 7 bases at J, with 14 bases between. The CDR3 sequence is 13 residues long. CDR3 region: CASSPRTSDEAFF. The CDR3 DNA reads TGCGCCAGCAGCCCGCGGACATCAGATGAAGCTTTCTTT.

This rearrangement joins TRBV19 to TRBJ1-5, with unresolved D. The CDR3 extends over 15 amino acids. V lost 1 base to trimming and J lost 2 bases, with 9 bases between them. The germline gives CDR1 LNHDA, CDR2 SQIVND (reference sequence). CDR3 DNA sequence: TGTGCCAGTAGTATAGGGGCCCAGGGCAATCAGCCCCAGCATTTT. This codes for CASSIGAQGNQPQHF.

This clone was found a few times. The rearrangement uses TRBV5-1 and TRBJ2-7, with 8 bases identical to TRBD1. Germline CDR1 SGHRS, CDR2 YFSETQ. The CDR3 consists of 15 residues. J gave up 1 base and V 4 bases, and 7 bases lay outside the gene matches. The CDR3 here is CASSPRDRWSYEQYF. The CDR3 DNA reads as TGCGCCAGCAGCCCTAGGGACAGGTGGTCCTACGAGCAGTACTTC.

This clone appeared once. The CDR3 is CASSEDPAGSYGYTF. The DNA for the CDR3 is TGCGCCAGCAGTGAAGATCCGGCGGGAAGCTATGGCTACACCTTC. V gene TRBV10-1 combines with J gene TRBJ1-2; no clear D. V was trimmed by 3 bases and J by 4 bases, leaving 15 bases between them. Germline assignment: CDR1 WNHNN and CDR2 SYGVQD (reference sequence). The CDR3 spans 15 residues.

The V call is TRBV30, the J call TRBJ2-5; TRBD1 is a possible D gene (7 bases). The CDR3 runs 15 residues. V shed 0 bases and J shed 7 bases, with 18 bases lying between them. Germline V lookup: CDR1 GTSNPN, CDR2 SVGIG (reference sequence). CDR3 sequence: CAWSVAGGTGSTQYF. The CDR3 DNA reads as TGTGCCTGGAGTGTGGCAGGGGGGACGGGGTCGACCCAGTACTTC.

J is TRBJ2-1 and V is TRBV30; 10 bases fit TRBD2. The CDR3 runs to 14 residues. V lost 3 bases and J lost 7; bases outside the gene matches: 6. CDR1 and CDR2 (germline): GTSNPN, SVGIG (reference sequence). The CDR3 bases are TGTGCCTGGAGAACACTAGCGGGATTAAATGAGCAGTTCTTC. Amino acids: CAWRTLAGLNEQFF. Variable domain in full (rest from reference TRBV30 and TRBJ2-1): SQTIHQWPATLVQPVGSPLSLECTVEGTSNPNLYWYRQAAGRGLQLLFYSVGIGQISSEVPQNLSASRPQDRQFILSSKKLLLSDSGFYLCAWRTLAGLNEQFFGPGTRLTVL.

The chain combines TRBV6-5 with TRBJ2-3; 7 bases agree with TRBD1. Germline CDR1 and CDR2: MNHEY and SVGAGI. The CDR3 length is 15 residues. V was clipped by 4 bases and J by 4 bases; unmatched bases: 8. The CDR3 sequence: CASSSQGDSADTQYF. In nucleotides, the CDR3 is TGTGCCAGCAGTTCCCAAGGGGACAGTGCAGATACGCAGTATTTT.

This clone was counted only a few times. The chain is built from TRBV13 and TRBJ2-7; 9 bases are a match to TRBD1. In germline, CDR1 is PRHDT, CDR2 FYEKMQ (reference sequence). J gave up 3 bases and V 4 bases, and 10 bases lay outside the gene matches. CDR3 size: 16 residues. DNA of the CDR3: TGTGCCAGCAGCTCAGACGGGACAGGGAGACTCTACGAGCAGTACTTC. Translating it yields CASSSDGTGRLYEQYF.

This clone has only one observation. CDR3 nucleotide sequence: TGTGCCAGCAGTTGGGCAGGGGGCTACGAGCAGTACTTC. Its protein product is CASSWAGGYEQYF. V usage is TRBV28 and J usage is TRBJ2-7; 7 nucleotides align to TRBD1. Germline V gene sequence: CDR1 MDHEN, CDR2 SYDVKM. V lost 4 bases and J lost 3; bases outside the gene matches: 3. CDR3 size: 13 residues.

The chain is built from TRBV11-2 and TRBJ2-7, with TRBD2 as a possible D gene (6 bases). CDR1 is SGHAT and CDR2 is FQNNGV in the germline V gene. This CDR3 contains 15 residues. Trimming took off 3 bases at V and 4 bases at J, with 16 bases between the two ends. The DNA for the CDR3 is TGTGCCAGCAGCTTCTTCCCGGGAGAACGATACGAGCAGTACTTC. It translates to CASSFFPGERYEQYF.

The chain carries TRBV4-2 and TRBJ2-5; a weak D match, TRBD1 (5 bases). The CDR3 covers 14 residues. V gave up 0 bases and J gave up 4 bases, with 9 bases separating them. Germline V gene lookup returns CDR1 LGHNA and CDR2 YNFKEQ. CDR3 nucleotide sequence: TGTGCCAGCAGCCAAGAGAATAGGGGAGAGACCCAGTACTTC. As protein: CASSQENRGETQYF.

The chain carries TRBV2 and TRBJ1-1; no definite D call. The germline V gene encodes CDR1 SNHLY and CDR2 FYNNEI. Trimming cost V 4 bases and J 5 bases, with 14 bases left between them. The CDR3 is 14 amino acids. The CDR3 is CASSVLTPGTEAFF. Written as DNA, the CDR3 is TGTGCCAGCAGTGTCTTGACCCCGGGGACTGAAGCTTTCTTT.

As regards this clone: The germline gene is not matched at one end of the junction; a read error may be the cause. This chain links TRBV25-1 with TRBJ2-4; 7 positions match TRBD2. This CDR3 contains 13 residues. CDR1 and CDR2 (germline): MGHDK, SYGVNS. CDR3 loop: CASPRLAKNIQCF. Written as DNA, the CDR3 is TGTGCCAGCCCGAGACTAGCCAAAAACATTCAGTGCTTC.

This clone was counted a single time. The genes are TRBV27 and TRBJ2-1; the match to TRBD1 covers 10 bases. The CDR3 consists of 15 residues. Germline values: CDR1 MNHEY, CDR2 SMNVEV (reference sequence). V shed 1 base, J shed 4 bases, and the junction held 1 base outside the gene matches. In DNA, the CDR3 is TGTGCCAGCAGTTTATGGGGACAGGGGTACAATGAGCAGTTCTTC. This codes for CASSLWGQGYNEQFF.

The V gene is TRBV6-1, the J gene TRBJ2-7, with D unresolved. V was pared by 6 bases and J by 6 bases, with 9 bases between. Germline CDR1 and CDR2: MNHNS and SASEGT. The CDR3 is 11 residues long. The CDR3, as DNA: TGTGCCAGCAGAGAGCCTCGCGAGCAGTACTTC. Residues: CASREPREQYF.

The chain combines TRBV7-2 with TRBJ2-2; 13 nucleotides agree with TRBD2. The V gene's germline CDR1 is SGHTA and CDR2 FQGNSA. The CDR3 covers 16 residues. V was clipped by 5 bases and J by 7 bases; unmatched bases: 7. CDR3 loop: CASSLTSGRAGGELFF. In DNA, the CDR3 is TGTGCCAGCAGCCTCACTAGCGGGAGGGCCGGCGGGGAGCTGTTTTTT.

The V call is TRBV28, the J call TRBJ1-3, with D tentatively TRBD1 (6 bases). This CDR3 contains 17 residues. The V end was cut by 6 bases, the J end by 0 bases, with 18 bases between. Germline-derived CDR1 and CDR2 are MDHEN and SYDVKM. The CDR3 is CASRTAQGSDSGNTIYF. In nucleotides, the CDR3 is TGTGCCAGCAGGACCGCCCAGGGGTCAGACTCTGGAAACACCATATATTTT.